The rows below give T cell receptor beta chains drawn from one sample of a study of cytomegalovirus exposure and HLA in healthy donors. The protocol was immunoSEQ multiplex PCR, while the TCRdb copy is restricted to in-frame clones and leaves out a portion. The table includes around 180,000 clones, roughly four fifths detected once. The specimen was PBMCs. The receptors here all came from a girl between 5 and 17 years old in good health and CMV-seropositive. The CDR3 runs from the conserved cysteine through the conserved F or W. A D gene is named only where the DNA matches it firmly. Part of the rows lack a size; the others show once, few, many or a class for expanded clones.

v_gene: TRBV25-1
d_gene: NA
abundance: NA
j_gene: TRBJ1-6
CDR3nt: TGTGCCAGCAGGGCCGATTGGGGAGATAATTCACCCCTCCACTTT
CDR3aa: CASRADWGDNSPLHF

v_gene: TRBV6-1
d_gene: NA
abundance: NA
j_gene: TRBJ1-1
CDR3nt: TGTGCCAGCAGTGAAGGCGACACCAACACTGAAGCTTTCTTT
CDR3aa: CASSEGDTNTEAFF

v_gene: TRBV7-9
d_gene: NA
abundance: NA
j_gene: TRBJ1-1
CDR3nt: TGTGCCAGCAGCTTCCGACCAGGATTTGGGACTGAAGCTTTCTTT
CDR3aa: CASSFRPGFGTEAFF

v_gene: TRBV6-1
d_gene: TRBD1
abundance: once
j_gene: TRBJ1-5
CDR3nt: TGTGCCAGCGGCCCGGACAGGGGAACCAATCAGCCCCAGCATTTT
CDR3aa: CASGPDRGTNQPQHF

v_gene: TRBV11-2
d_gene: NA
abundance: NA
j_gene: TRBJ2-5
CDR3nt: TGTGCCAGCAGCCCTGGACAGATAATCCAAGAGACCCAGTACTTC
CDR3aa: CASSPGQIIQETQYF

v_gene: TRBV7-6
d_gene: NA
abundance: once
j_gene: TRBJ1-6
CDR3nt: TGTGCCAGCAGCTTAGTTGGGACACGGGATCCACCCCTCCACTTT
CDR3aa: CASSLVGTRDPPLHF

v_gene: TRBV9
d_gene: NA
abundance: NA
j_gene: TRBJ2-2
CDR3nt: TGTGCCAGCAGCGAACAGGGCCGACGTAACACCGGGGAGCTGTTTTTT
CDR3aa: CASSEQGRRNTGELFF

v_gene: TRBV15
d_gene: NA
abundance: NA
j_gene: TRBJ2-4
CDR3nt: TGTGCCACCAGCAGCGAAACTGGAAACATTCAGTACTTC
CDR3aa: CATSSETGNIQYF

v_gene: TRBV5-1
d_gene: NA
abundance: NA
j_gene: TRBJ2-1
CDR3nt: TGCGCCAGCAGCTTGGGTACAGGGAGCAATGAGCAGTTCTTC
CDR3aa: CASSLGTGSNEQFF

v_gene: TRBV19
d_gene: TRBD1
abundance: few
j_gene: TRBJ2-2
CDR3nt: TGTGCCAGTAGTATAGTCGGGACAGGGGTCTGGGAGCTGTTTTTT
CDR3aa: CASSIVGTGVWELFF

v_gene: TRBV11-2
d_gene: NA
abundance: NA
j_gene: TRBJ2-1
CDR3nt: TGTGCCAGCAGCTTGTATAAGGGGGGGCGGATCAATGAGCAGTTCTTC
CDR3aa: CASSLYKGGRINEQFF

v_gene: TRBV15
d_gene: TRBD1
abundance: NA
j_gene: TRBJ1-2
CDR3nt: TGTGCCACCAGCAGACGTAGACAGGGGGAAGATGGCTACACCTTC
CDR3aa: CATSRRRQGEDGYTF

v_gene: TRBV6-5
d_gene: NA
abundance: NA
j_gene: TRBJ1-1
CDR3nt: TGTGCCAGCAGTCCCAGGGGAGTGGCGAACACTGAAGCTTTCTTT
CDR3aa: CASSPRGVANTEAFF

v_gene: TRBV2
d_gene: NA
abundance: NA
j_gene: TRBJ2-7
CDR3nt: TGTGCCAGCAGTCAGGGGCCAGCCTACGAGCAGTACTTC
CDR3aa: CASSQGPAYEQYF

v_gene: TRBV19
d_gene: TRBD1
abundance: NA
j_gene: TRBJ1-2
CDR3nt: TGTGCCAGTAGGCATGACAGGGAGAACTATGGCTACACCTTC
CDR3aa: CASRHDRENYGYTF

v_gene: TRBV25-1
d_gene: TRBD1
abundance: once
j_gene: TRBJ1-6
CDR3nt: TGTGCCAGCAGGGAGACAGGGAATGGATCACCCCTCCACTTT
CDR3aa: CASRETGNGSPLHF

v_gene: TRBV29-1
d_gene: NA
abundance: NA
j_gene: TRBJ1-1
CDR3nt: TGCAGCGTTGGAGCCCGGGCGGCAGGGCGACCGAACACTGAAGCTTTCTTT
CDR3aa: CSVGARAAGRPNTEAFF

v_gene: TRBV6-4
d_gene: NA
abundance: NA
j_gene: TRBJ2-6
CDR3nt: TGTGCCAGCAGTGACTCGGCCTTCTCTGGGGCCAACGTCCTGACTTTC
CDR3aa: CASSDSAFSGANVLTF

v_gene: TRBV6-1
d_gene: NA
abundance: NA
j_gene: TRBJ2-7
CDR3nt: TGTGCCAGCAGTGACTTGGCGGGGGCGCACGAGCAGTACTTC
CDR3aa: CASSDLAGAHEQYF

v_gene: TRBV10-3
d_gene: TRBD1
abundance: NA
j_gene: TRBJ1-1
CDR3nt: TGTGCCATCAGTCCGACAGGGACCACTGAAGCTTTCTTT
CDR3aa: CAISPTGTTEAFF